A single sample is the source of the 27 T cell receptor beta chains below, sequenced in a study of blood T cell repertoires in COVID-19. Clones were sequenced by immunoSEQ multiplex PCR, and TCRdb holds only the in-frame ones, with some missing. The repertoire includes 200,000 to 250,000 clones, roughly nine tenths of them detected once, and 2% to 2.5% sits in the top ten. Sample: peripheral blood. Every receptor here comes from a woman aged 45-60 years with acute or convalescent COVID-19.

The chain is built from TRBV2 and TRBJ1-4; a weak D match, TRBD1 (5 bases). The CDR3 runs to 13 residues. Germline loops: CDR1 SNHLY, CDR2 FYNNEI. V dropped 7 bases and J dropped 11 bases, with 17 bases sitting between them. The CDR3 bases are TGTGCCAGCATGGGGGAGCGGGGATGGAAACTGTTTTTT. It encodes CASMGERGWKLFF.

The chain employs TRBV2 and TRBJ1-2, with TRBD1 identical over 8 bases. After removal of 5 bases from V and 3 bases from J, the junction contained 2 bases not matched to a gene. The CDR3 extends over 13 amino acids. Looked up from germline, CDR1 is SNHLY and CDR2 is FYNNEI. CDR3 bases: TGTGCCAGCAGTAACAGGGGGGACTATGGCTACACCTTC. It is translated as CASSNRGDYGYTF.

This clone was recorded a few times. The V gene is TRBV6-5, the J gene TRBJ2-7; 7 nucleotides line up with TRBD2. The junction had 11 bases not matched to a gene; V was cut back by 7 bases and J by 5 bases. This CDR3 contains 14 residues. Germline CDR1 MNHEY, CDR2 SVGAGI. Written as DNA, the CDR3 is TGTGCCAGCATGACGGGATCGGGAGGCGACGAGCAGTACTTC. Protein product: CASMTGSGGDEQYF.

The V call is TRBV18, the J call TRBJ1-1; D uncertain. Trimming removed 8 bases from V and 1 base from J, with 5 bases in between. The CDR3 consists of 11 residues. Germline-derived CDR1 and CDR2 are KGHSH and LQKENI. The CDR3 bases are TGTGCCAGCATTAAGAACACTGAAGCTTTCTTT. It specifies CASIKNTEAFF.

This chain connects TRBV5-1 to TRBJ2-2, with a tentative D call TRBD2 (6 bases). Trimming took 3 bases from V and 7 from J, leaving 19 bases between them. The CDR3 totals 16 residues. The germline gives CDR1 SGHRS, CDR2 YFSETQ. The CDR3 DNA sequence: TGCGCCAGCAGCTCTCTCCGTGTACTAGCAGTCGGGGAGCTGTTTTTT. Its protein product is CASSSLRVLAVGELFF.

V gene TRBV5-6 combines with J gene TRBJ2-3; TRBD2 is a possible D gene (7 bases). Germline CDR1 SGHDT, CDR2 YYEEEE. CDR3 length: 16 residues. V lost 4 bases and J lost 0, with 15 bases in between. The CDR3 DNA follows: TGTGCCAGCAGCGCGGCCGGGGGGCTCAGCACAGATACGCAGTATTTT. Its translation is CASSAAGGLSTDTQYF.

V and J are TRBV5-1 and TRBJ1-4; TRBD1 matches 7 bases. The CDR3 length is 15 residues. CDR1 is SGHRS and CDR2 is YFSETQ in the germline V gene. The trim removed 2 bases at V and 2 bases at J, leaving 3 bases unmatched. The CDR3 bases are TGCGCCAGCAGCTTCTCAGGGGGGACTAATGAAAAACTGTTTTTT. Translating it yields CASSFSGGTNEKLFF.

This chain's CDR3 is CASSPTGLAGGSSYEQYF. The CDR3 DNA follows: TGTGCCAGCAGCCCCACGGGACTAGCGGGAGGATCATCCTACGAGCAGTACTTC. The chain has TRBV7-2 and TRBJ2-7, with 15 bases matching TRBD2. This CDR3 comprises 18 residues. V was clipped by 5 bases and J by 1 base; unmatched bases: 9. The germline V gene has CDR1 SGHTA and CDR2 FQGNSA.

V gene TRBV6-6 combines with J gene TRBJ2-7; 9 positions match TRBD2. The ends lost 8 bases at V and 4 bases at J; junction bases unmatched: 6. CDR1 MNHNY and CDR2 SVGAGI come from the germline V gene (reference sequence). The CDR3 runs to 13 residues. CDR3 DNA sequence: TGTGCCAGCCTCGAGACTAGCGGTTACGAGCAGTACTTC. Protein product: CASLETSGYEQYF.

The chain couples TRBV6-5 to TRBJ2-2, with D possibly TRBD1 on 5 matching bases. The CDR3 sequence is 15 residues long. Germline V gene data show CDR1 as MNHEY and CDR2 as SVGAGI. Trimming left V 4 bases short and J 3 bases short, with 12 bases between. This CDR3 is CASSLQGFDTGELFF. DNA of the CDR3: TGTGCCAGCAGTTTGCAGGGATTCGACACCGGGGAGCTGTTTTTT.

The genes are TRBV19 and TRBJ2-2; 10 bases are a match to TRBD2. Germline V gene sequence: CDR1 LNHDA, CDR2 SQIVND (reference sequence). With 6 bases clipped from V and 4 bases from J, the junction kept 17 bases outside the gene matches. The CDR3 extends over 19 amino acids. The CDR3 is CASRGPREAGGPRTGELFF. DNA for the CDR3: TGTGCCAGTAGGGGACCCCGGGAAGCGGGAGGGCCGCGCACCGGGGAGCTGTTTTTT.

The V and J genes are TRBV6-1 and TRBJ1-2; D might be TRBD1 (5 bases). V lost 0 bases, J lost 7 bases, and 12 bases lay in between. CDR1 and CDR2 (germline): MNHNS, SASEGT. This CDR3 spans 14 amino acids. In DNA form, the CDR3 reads TGTGCCAGCAGTGAAGCCGGCAGGGTGGGTGGCTACACCTTC. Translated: CASSEAGRVGGYTF.

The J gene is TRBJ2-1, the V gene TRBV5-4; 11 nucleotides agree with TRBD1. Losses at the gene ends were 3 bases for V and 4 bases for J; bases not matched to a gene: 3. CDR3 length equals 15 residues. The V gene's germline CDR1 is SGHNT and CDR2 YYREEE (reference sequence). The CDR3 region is CASSSGQGAYNEQFF. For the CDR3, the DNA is TGTGCCAGCAGCTCCGGACAGGGGGCGTACAATGAGCAGTTCTTC.

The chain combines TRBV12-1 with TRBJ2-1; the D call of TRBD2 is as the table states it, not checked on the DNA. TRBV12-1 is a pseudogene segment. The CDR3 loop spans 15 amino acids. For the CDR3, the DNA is TGTGCCAGCAGCCCGGGACTGCAAGATTACAATGAGCAGTTCTTC. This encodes CASSPGLQDYNEQFF.

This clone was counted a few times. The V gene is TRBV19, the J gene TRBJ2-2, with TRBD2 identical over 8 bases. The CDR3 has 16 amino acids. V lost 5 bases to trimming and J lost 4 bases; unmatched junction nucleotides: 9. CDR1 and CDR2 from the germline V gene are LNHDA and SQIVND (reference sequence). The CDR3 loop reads CASSFRSGGTTGELFF. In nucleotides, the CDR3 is TGTGCCAGTAGTTTCCGGAGCGGGGGCACCACCGGGGAGCTGTTTTTT.

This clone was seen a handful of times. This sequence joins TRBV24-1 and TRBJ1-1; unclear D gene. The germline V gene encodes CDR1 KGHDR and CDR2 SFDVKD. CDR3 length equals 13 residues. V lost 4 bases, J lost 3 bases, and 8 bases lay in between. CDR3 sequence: CATSEAGDTEAFF. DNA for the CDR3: TGTGCCACCAGTGAGGCGGGCGACACTGAAGCTTTCTTT.

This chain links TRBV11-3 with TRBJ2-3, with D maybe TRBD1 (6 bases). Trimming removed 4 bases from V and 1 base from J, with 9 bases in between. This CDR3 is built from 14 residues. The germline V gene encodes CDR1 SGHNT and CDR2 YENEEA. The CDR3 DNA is TGTGCCAGCAGCTCCAGGACAGGCACAGATACGCAGTATTTT. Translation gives CASSSRTGTDTQYF. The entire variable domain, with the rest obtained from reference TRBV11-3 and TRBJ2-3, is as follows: EAGVVQSPRYKIIEKKQPVAFWCNPISGHNTLYWYLQNLGQGPELLIRYENEEAVDDSQLPKDRFSAERLKGVDSTLKIQPAELGDSAVYLCASSSRTGTDTQYFGPGTRLTVL.

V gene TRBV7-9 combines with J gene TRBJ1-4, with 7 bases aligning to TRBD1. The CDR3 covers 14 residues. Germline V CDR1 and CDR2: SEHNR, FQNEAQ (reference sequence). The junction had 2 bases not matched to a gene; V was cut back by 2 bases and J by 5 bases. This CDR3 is CASSLLTGNEKLFF. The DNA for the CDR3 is TGTGCCAGCAGCTTACTGACAGGGAATGAAAAACTGTTTTTT.

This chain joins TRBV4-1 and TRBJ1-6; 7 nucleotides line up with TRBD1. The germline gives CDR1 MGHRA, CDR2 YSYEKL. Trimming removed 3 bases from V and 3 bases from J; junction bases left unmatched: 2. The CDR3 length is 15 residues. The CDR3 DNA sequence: TGCGCCAGCAGCCAGGGACAGAGCTATAATTCACCCCTCCACTTT. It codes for CASSQGQSYNSPLHF.

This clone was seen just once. In DNA form, the CDR3 reads TGTGCCAGTAGTAGGAGAACGGTTACGAACACTGAAGCTTTCTTT. This translates into CASSRRTVTNTEAFF. The gene calls are TRBV19 and TRBJ1-1; D not resolved. The V end was cut by 4 bases, the J end by 1 base, with 13 bases between. Germline V gene lookup returns CDR1 LNHDA and CDR2 SQIVND (reference sequence). CDR3 length equals 15 residues.

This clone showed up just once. CDR3 DNA: TGTGCCAGCAGGAGAGAGAACTATGGCTACACCTTC. Translated, it gives CASRRENYGYTF. This sequence joins TRBV7-2 and TRBJ1-2; D is ambiguous. The CDR3 is 12 amino acids. Per the germline V gene, CDR1 is SGHTA and CDR2 is FQGNSA. V lost 6 bases and J 2 bases, leaving 7 bases between the germline ends.

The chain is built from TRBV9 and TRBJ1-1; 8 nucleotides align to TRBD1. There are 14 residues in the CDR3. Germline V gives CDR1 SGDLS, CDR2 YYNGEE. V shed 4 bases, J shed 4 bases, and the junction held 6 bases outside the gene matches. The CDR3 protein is CASSTTGGTTEAFF. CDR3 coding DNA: TGTGCCAGCAGCACAACAGGGGGAACCACTGAAGCTTTCTTT.

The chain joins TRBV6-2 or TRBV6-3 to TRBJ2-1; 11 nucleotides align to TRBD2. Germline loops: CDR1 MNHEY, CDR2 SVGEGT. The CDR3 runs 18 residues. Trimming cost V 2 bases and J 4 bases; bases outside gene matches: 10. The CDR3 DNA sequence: TGTGCCAGCAGTTACCCTTCTAGCGGGGGGCCTTTTTACAATGAGCAGTTCTTC. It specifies CASSYPSSGGPFYNEQFF.

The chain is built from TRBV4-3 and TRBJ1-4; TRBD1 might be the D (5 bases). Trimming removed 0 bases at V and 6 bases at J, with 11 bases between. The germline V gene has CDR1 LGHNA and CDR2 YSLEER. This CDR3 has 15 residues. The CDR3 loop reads CASSQERTTDEKLFF. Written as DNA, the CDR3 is TGCGCCAGCAGCCAAGAAAGGACGACAGATGAAAAACTGTTTTTT.

The CDR3 DNA reads TGTGCCATCAGTGAGACCAGTATAACTGAAGCTTTCTTT. Translated: CAISETSITEAFF. V and J are TRBV10-3 and TRBJ1-1, with D hard to call. Between the trimmed V and J ends, which lost 2 bases and 5 bases, there was a span of 9 bases. This CDR3 has 13 amino acids. CDR1 is ENHRY, CDR2 SYGVKD, per germline.

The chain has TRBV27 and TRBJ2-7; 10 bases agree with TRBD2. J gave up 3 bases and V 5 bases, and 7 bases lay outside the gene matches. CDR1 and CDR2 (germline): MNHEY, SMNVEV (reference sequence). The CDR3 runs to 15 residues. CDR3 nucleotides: TGTGCCAGCAGTCCGCTGGGGACTAGCGACTACGAGCAGTACTTC. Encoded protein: CASSPLGTSDYEQYF.

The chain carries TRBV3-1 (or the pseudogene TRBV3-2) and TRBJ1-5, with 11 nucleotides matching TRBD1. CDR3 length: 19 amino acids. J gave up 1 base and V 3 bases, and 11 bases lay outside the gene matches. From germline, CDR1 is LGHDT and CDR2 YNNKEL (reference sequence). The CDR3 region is CASSHWTGGSGKSNQPQHF. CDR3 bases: TGTGCCAGCAGCCACTGGACAGGGGGCTCAGGTAAGAGCAATCAGCCCCAGCATTTT.